This TCR beta chain comes out of a study of post-analysis software for immune sequencing data. Study-wide results and caveats: The study found significantly lower normalized Chao1 diversity in multiple sclerosis patients than in controls. About 5 TRBV segments, including TRBV5-6, TRBV5-1 and TRBV20-1, were more frequent in patients than controls.

TCR beta libraries were prepared from cDNA with unique molecular identifiers. A single record per CDR3 protein comes from TCRdb applying MiXCR to the PCR reads. The repertoire holds approximately 770,000 distinct CDR3 sequences, with roughly 46% as singletons. This clonotype has more than one count but fewer than ten. The antigen is unknown. Germline V gene lookup returns CDR1 SGHTA and CDR2 FQGNSA. The CDR3 spans 15 residues. Trimming took off 1 base at V and 0 bases at J, with 7 bases between the two ends. The sequence was collected from a girl aged 10 to 17 with multiple sclerosis. Sequenced material: blood. The chain is built from TRBV7-2 and TRBJ2-1; unclear D gene. The CDR3 reads CASSLVWSSYNEQFF. The DNA for the CDR3 is TGTGCCAGCAGCTTAGTGTGGAGCTCCTACAATGAGCAGTTCTTC.